Listed below are T cell receptor beta chains from one sample, sequenced in a study of regulatory T cells in long-lasting Graves disease. Each CDR3 protein is one row after TCRdb ran MiXCR on the multiplex PCR reads. The repertoire consists of hundreds of thousands of distinct CDR3 sequences, with around 17% occurring once and the leading ten covering around 10%. This same sample was also taken into another study, of T cells in Graves' hyperthyroidism and ophthalmopathy.

The source material was peripheral blood mononuclear cells (PBMCs), sampled at new diagnosis, from a patient treated with antithyroid drugs. The origin of the receptors is a woman between 25 and 40 years old with Graves disease. Each CDR3 is given with its conserved first and last residue. Fields, in order: clone size, D gene, J gene, V gene, CDR3 DNA, CDR3 protein. The D gene is left open where the match is weak. Expanded clones get a size class; other rows say once, few or many, or leave the size out.

abundance: many
d_gene: -
j_gene: TRBJ1-6
v_gene: TRBV27
CDR3nt: TGTGCCAGCAGTACCCGCCCAGGGGTTCGGAATTCACCCCTCCACTTT
CDR3aa: CASSTRPGVRNSPLHF

abundance: -
d_gene: TRBD2
j_gene: TRBJ2-2
v_gene: TRBV5-1
CDR3nt: TGCGCCAGCAGCTCCCGACTAGCGGGAACCGGGGAGCTGTTTTTT
CDR3aa: CASSSRLAGTGELFF

abundance: many
d_gene: TRBD1
j_gene: TRBJ1-6
v_gene: TRBV7-6
CDR3nt: TGTGCCAGCAGCCCAGACAGGGGGTCCTATAATTCACCCCTCCACTTT
CDR3aa: CASSPDRGSYNSPLHF

abundance: few
d_gene: -
j_gene: TRBJ1-1
v_gene: TRBV6-2/TRBV6-3
CDR3nt: TGTGCCAGCAGCAAAGGGGAGGGGGAAGCTTTCTTT
CDR3aa: CASSKGEGEAFF

abundance: -
d_gene: -
j_gene: TRBJ1-1
v_gene: TRBV30
CDR3nt: TGTGCCGGCGCCTGGGGGGGGTACACTGAAGCTTTCTTT
CDR3aa: CAGAWGGYTEAFF

abundance: many
d_gene: TRBD1
j_gene: TRBJ2-1
v_gene: TRBV28
CDR3nt: TGTGCCAGCAGCGCCGCGGGACAGGTCCAGTCGGAGCAGTTCTTC
CDR3aa: CASSAAGQVQSEQFF

abundance: -
d_gene: TRBD1
j_gene: TRBJ1-5
v_gene: TRBV19
CDR3nt: TGTGCCAGTAGTGTCACAGGGGGCGGACCCCAGCATTTT
CDR3aa: CASSVTGGGPQHF

abundance: few
d_gene: -
j_gene: TRBJ2-7
v_gene: TRBV4-1
CDR3nt: TGCGCCAGCAGCCAAGGTCGCTCCTACGAGCAGTACTTC
CDR3aa: CASSQGRSYEQYF

abundance: few
d_gene: -
j_gene: TRBJ1-4
v_gene: TRBV6-1
CDR3nt: TGTGCCAGCAAAGATGGGACCTACCCCGAAAAACTGTTTTTT
CDR3aa: CASKDGTYPEKLFF

abundance: many
d_gene: -
j_gene: TRBJ1-4
v_gene: TRBV7-8
CDR3nt: TGTGCCAGCAGCGCCCGGACAAGTGAAAAACTGTTTTTT
CDR3aa: CASSARTSEKLFF

abundance: -
d_gene: TRBD1
j_gene: TRBJ2-1
v_gene: TRBV18
CDR3nt: TGTGCCAGCTCCTCCCTGACAGGGCCTTACAATGAGCAGTTCTTC
CDR3aa: CASSSLTGPYNEQFF

abundance: many
d_gene: -
j_gene: TRBJ2-7
v_gene: TRBV27
CDR3nt: TGTGCCAGCAAAAGGCCAGCGGACTACGAGCAGTACTTC
CDR3aa: CASKRPADYEQYF

abundance: -
d_gene: TRBD1
j_gene: TRBJ1-2
v_gene: TRBV10-3
CDR3nt: TGTGCCATCAAGGGAACCAGGGGGGACTGTGGCTACACCTTC
CDR3aa: CAIKGTRGDCGYTF

abundance: many
d_gene: -
j_gene: TRBJ2-7
v_gene: TRBV27
CDR3nt: TGTGCCAGCAGTTTATCGTTGGGGGCAGGGTACGAGCAGTACTTC
CDR3aa: CASSLSLGAGYEQYF

abundance: many
d_gene: -
j_gene: TRBJ2-2
v_gene: TRBV28
CDR3nt: TGTGCCATCATCGGTAGCACCGGGGAGCTGTTTTTT
CDR3aa: CAIIGSTGELFF

abundance: many
d_gene: TRBD2
j_gene: TRBJ2-5
v_gene: TRBV20-1
CDR3nt: TGCAGTGCTCCCCGGACTAGCGGGGGGGAGACCCAGTACTTC
CDR3aa: CSAPRTSGGETQYF

abundance: few
d_gene: -
j_gene: TRBJ2-2
v_gene: TRBV24-1
CDR3nt: TGTGCCACCCAGCAAGGCTGGACCGGGGAGCTGTTTTTT
CDR3aa: CATQQGWTGELFF

abundance: many
d_gene: TRBD2
j_gene: TRBJ2-1
v_gene: TRBV28
CDR3nt: TGTGCCAGCAGTTTACAAGTGACTAGCGGACACAATGAGCAGTTCTTC
CDR3aa: CASSLQVTSGHNEQFF

abundance: few
d_gene: -
j_gene: TRBJ1-5
v_gene: TRBV19
CDR3nt: TGTGCCAGTAGTCCCGATCCCCGCCGCTCAGGGCAGCCCCAGCATTTT
CDR3aa: CASSPDPRRSGQPQHF

abundance: many
d_gene: -
j_gene: TRBJ1-1
v_gene: TRBV28
CDR3nt: TGTGCCAGCAGTTATAGCGGTCGGGGGTTTCCCTTGGGGGAAGCTTTCTTT
CDR3aa: CASSYSGRGFPLGEAFF

abundance: -
d_gene: -
j_gene: TRBJ2-7
v_gene: TRBV25-1
CDR3nt: TGTGCCAGCAGTCCGCACAGGGCGGACAGCTCCTACGAGCAGTACTTC
CDR3aa: CASSPHRADSSYEQYF

abundance: many
d_gene: -
j_gene: TRBJ2-7
v_gene: TRBV4-3
CDR3nt: TGCGCCAGCAGCCAAGAACGGCAGGGCTACGAGCAGTACTTC
CDR3aa: CASSQERQGYEQYF

abundance: -
d_gene: -
j_gene: TRBJ2-7
v_gene: TRBV27
CDR3nt: TGTGCCAGCAGTTTGATGGGAGTACACGAGCAGTACTTC
CDR3aa: CASSLMGVHEQYF

abundance: many
d_gene: TRBD2
j_gene: TRBJ2-7
v_gene: TRBV6-1
CDR3nt: TGTGCCAGCAACGGACTAGCGGGAACTCGGGGCGAGCAGTACTTC
CDR3aa: CASNGLAGTRGEQYF

abundance: many
d_gene: -
j_gene: TRBJ1-5
v_gene: TRBV27
CDR3nt: TGTGCCAGCAGTTTAGCCGGGGAGGGTCAGCCCCAGCATTTT
CDR3aa: CASSLAGEGQPQHF

abundance: many
d_gene: TRBD1
j_gene: TRBJ2-7
v_gene: TRBV2
CDR3nt: TGTGCCAGCAGTAAAACGTTGACAGGGTCTACCTACGAGCAGTACTTC
CDR3aa: CASSKTLTGSTYEQYF

abundance: many
d_gene: -
j_gene: TRBJ2-7
v_gene: TRBV12-3/TRBV12-4
CDR3nt: TGTGCCAGCAGTTTAGCGCTAGCGTGGGACCACGAGCAGTACTTC
CDR3aa: CASSLALAWDHEQYF

abundance: many
d_gene: TRBD1
j_gene: TRBJ1-1
v_gene: TRBV5-5
CDR3nt: TGTGCCAGCAGCACGGACAGGCCTGAAGCTTTCTTT
CDR3aa: CASSTDRPEAFF

abundance: few
d_gene: -
j_gene: TRBJ2-7
v_gene: TRBV7-9
CDR3nt: TGTGCCAGCAGCTTCGCCAGGGGGGTCTCCTACGAGCAGTACTTC
CDR3aa: CASSFARGVSYEQYF

abundance: many
d_gene: TRBD1
j_gene: TRBJ2-1
v_gene: TRBV27
CDR3nt: TGTGCCAGCAGTCGCCGGGACAGGAGCTACAATGAGCAGTTCTTC
CDR3aa: CASSRRDRSYNEQFF

abundance: many
d_gene: TRBD2
j_gene: TRBJ2-2
v_gene: TRBV28
CDR3nt: TGTGCCAGCAGGACTAGCGGGAGAAGCTGGGAGCTGTTTTTT
CDR3aa: CASRTSGRSWELFF

abundance: many
d_gene: -
j_gene: TRBJ1-5
v_gene: TRBV20-1
CDR3nt: TGCAGTGCTAACCGGGACGGAGGGCAGCCCCAGCATTTT
CDR3aa: CSANRDGGQPQHF

abundance: many
d_gene: -
j_gene: TRBJ2-5
v_gene: TRBV6-5
CDR3nt: TGTGCCAGCAGTTACCCGGTGAAGGAAGAGACCCAGTACTTC
CDR3aa: CASSYPVKEETQYF